The 17 T cell receptor beta chains reported below all come from one sample, sequenced in a study of OX40 agonist ivuxolimab in advanced cancers. The method behind the library was the immunoSEQ multiplex PCR assay. TCRdb carries this immuneACCESS record with in-frame sequences only. Its versions omit some clonotypes, under half of them owing to an unresolved V gene in the studies checked, with the rest unexplained. In this sample the table shows approximately 98,000 clones, about four fifths of which occur a single time. The ten largest account for around 5.5% of the sample. The sample was CD4+ or CD8+ T cells sorted from blood, taken in a trial of the OX40 agonist ivuxolimab. These receptors came from an adult with an advanced solid tumor such as melanoma, head and neck, liver or kidney cancer.

The chain carries TRBV19 and TRBJ1-1; D perhaps matches TRBD1 (5 bases). Germline V lookup: CDR1 LNHDA, CDR2 SQIVND (reference sequence). CDR3 length equals 16 residues. V lost 5 bases and J 0 bases, leaving 16 bases between the germline ends. CDR3 coding DNA: TGTGCCAGTAGTTCTCGGGACGGAGGGATGAACACTGAAGCTTTCTTT. It yields the protein CASSSRDGGMNTEAFF.

The V call is TRBV6-5, the J call TRBJ2-7, with D possibly matching TRBD2 (6 bases). Germline V gene lookup returns CDR1 MNHEY and CDR2 SVGAGI. This CDR3 comprises 15 residues. Trimming removed 6 bases from V and 0 bases from J, with 15 bases in between. CDR3 residues: CASSPPGGGSYEQYF. The CDR3 coding sequence is TGTGCCAGCAGCCCCCCCGGGGGAGGCTCCTACGAGCAGTACTTC.

This chain joins TRBV5-1 and TRBJ1-4; the D gene is possibly TRBD1 (5 bases). The V gene lost 1 base and the J gene lost 8 bases, with 12 bases spanning the gap. The length of the CDR3 is 14 residues. CDR1 and CDR2 from the germline V gene are SGHRS and YFSETQ. The CDR3 is CASSLSGNQEKLFF. The CDR3 DNA sequence: TGCGCCAGCAGCTTGTCAGGGAACCAGGAAAAACTGTTTTTT.

V usage is TRBV7-8 and J usage is TRBJ1-3; a weak D match, TRBD1 (6 bases). The germline V and J ends were trimmed by 4 bases and 6 bases, with 19 bases remaining between them. This CDR3 comprises 16 residues. Per germline, CDR1 SGHVS and CDR2 FQNEAQ. The CDR3 region is CASSSRAGVFENTIYF. The CDR3, as DNA: TGTGCCAGCAGCTCCCGGGCAGGGGTATTCGAAAACACCATATATTTT.

This clone was seen once. V is TRBV5-1 and J is TRBJ1-3; 7 bases align to TRBD1. The CDR3 is made up of 16 amino acids. J was trimmed by 2 bases and V by 0 bases; bases with no gene match: 5. Germline values: CDR1 SGHRS, CDR2 YFSETQ. CDR3 DNA: TGCGCCAGCAGCTTGGATGAGACAGGGACTGGAAACACCATATATTTT. Protein: CASSLDETGTGNTIYF.

The J gene is TRBJ2-1, the V gene TRBV2; TRBD1 agrees at 7 bases. The CDR3 sequence is 14 residues long. Looked up from germline, CDR1 is SNHLY and CDR2 is FYNNEI. V lost 6 bases, J lost 9 bases, and 11 bases stayed unmatched. CDR3 sequence: CASSWDSFSTEQFF. Here the CDR3 DNA reads TGTGCCAGCAGCTGGGACAGCTTCAGCACTGAGCAGTTCTTC.

This clone turned up a few times. V usage is TRBV10-2 and J usage is TRBJ2-7; D tentatively fits TRBD1 or TRBD2 (5 bases each). Trimming removed 3 bases at V and 3 bases at J, with 15 bases between. This CDR3 is 15 amino acids long. The germline CDR1 and CDR2 sequences are WSHSY and SAAADI. DNA of the CDR3: TGCGCCAGCAGTGATCGGTCCGTTGGGGGCTACGAGCAGTACTTC. This codes for CASSDRSVGGYEQYF.

This chain joins TRBV11-2 and TRBJ2-5, with D perhaps matching TRBD1 or TRBD2 (5 bases each). Germline CDR1 reads SGHAT; CDR2 reads FQNNGV. This CDR3 spans 15 amino acids. V was clipped by 3 bases and J by 5 bases, with 16 bases between them. The chain's CDR3 is CASSLMTGAPETQYF. DNA of the CDR3: TGTGCCAGCAGCTTGATGACCGGGGCCCCGGAGACCCAGTACTTC.

V and J are TRBV7-3 and TRBJ2-1; maybe TRBD1 (6 bases). Germline CDR1 reads SGHTA; CDR2 reads FQGTGA. V lost 0 bases and J lost 4, with 10 bases in between. The CDR3 runs 15 residues. The CDR3 sequence is CASSLTGAPYNEQFF. The CDR3 coding sequence is TGTGCCAGCAGCTTAACGGGGGCCCCGTACAATGAGCAGTTCTTC.

The rearrangement links TRBV18 to TRBJ2-3, with 11 bases lining up with TRBD2. CDR1 KGHSH and CDR2 LQKENI come from the germline V gene. Germline trimming cut 3 bases from V and 0 bases from J; bases unmatched to any gene: 5. The CDR3 totals 17 residues. CDR3 residues: CASSPLTSGISTDTQYF. The CDR3 DNA reads TGTGCCAGCTCACCCCTGACTAGCGGGATTAGCACAGATACGCAGTATTTT.

The chain is built from TRBV9 and TRBJ2-4, with a weak D call TRBD2 (5 bases). The germline V gene encodes CDR1 SGDLS and CDR2 YYNGEE. The length of the CDR3 is 14 residues. The V gene lost 0 bases and the J gene lost 1 base, with 5 bases spanning the gap. The CDR3 spells CASSVAGAKNIQYF. The CDR3 DNA reads TGTGCCAGCAGCGTAGCGGGGGCCAAAAACATTCAGTACTTC.

This rearrangement joins TRBV7-2 to TRBJ1-5; TRBD1 is a possible D gene (6 bases). Trimming removed 2 bases from V and 3 bases from J, with 11 bases in between. Germline CDR1 and CDR2: SGHTA and FQGNSA. The CDR3 covers 15 residues. In DNA, the CDR3 is TGTGCCAGCAGCTTACGACAGGCCTACAATCAGCCCCAGCATTTT. This gives the protein CASSLRQAYNQPQHF.

V gene TRBV5-1 combines with J gene TRBJ2-6, with unresolved D. Germline V CDR1 and CDR2: SGHRS, YFSETQ. The V end was cut by 1 base, the J end by 2 bases, with 7 bases between. This CDR3 has 15 amino acids. The CDR3 DNA sequence: TGCGCCAGCAGCTTGAGTGGAACTGGGGCCAACGTCCTGACTTTC. Encoded protein: CASSLSGTGANVLTF.

The chain couples TRBV27 to TRBJ2-7, with 9 bases fitting TRBD2. This CDR3 region has 15 residues. CDR1 and CDR2 (germline): MNHEY, SMNVEV (reference sequence). V lost 1 base, J lost 5 bases, and 6 bases stayed unmatched. In nucleotides, the CDR3 is TGTGCCAGCAGTTTATTCGGCGGGGGGGCCCACGAGCAGTACTTC. Its translation is CASSLFGGGAHEQYF.

The chain joins TRBV28 to TRBJ1-1; a possible D gene is TRBD1 (5 bases). The CDR3 is 13 amino acids. Germline-derived CDR1 and CDR2 are MDHEN and SYDVKM. V lost 6 bases to trimming and J lost 1 base, with 9 bases between them. The CDR3 is CASRLQENTEAFF. CDR3 coding DNA: TGTGCCAGCAGGCTACAGGAGAACACTGAAGCTTTCTTT. The variable domain in full, completed from reference TRBV28 and TRBJ1-1, reads DVKVTQSSRYLVKRTGEKVFLECVQDMDHENMFWYRQDPGLGLRLIYFSYDVKMKEKGDIPEGYSVSREKKERFSLILESASTNQTSMYLCASRLQENTEAFFGQGTRLTVV.

The genes are TRBV30 and TRBJ2-2, with 7 positions matching TRBD1. This CDR3 spans 14 amino acids. V gave up 5 bases and J gave up 6 bases; unmatched junction bases: 9. In germline, CDR1 is GTSNPN, CDR2 SVGIG (reference sequence). The CDR3 DNA reads as TGTGCCTGGTACCCGACAGGGCAATCCGGGGAGCTGTTTTTT. As protein: CAWYPTGQSGELFF.

This chain links TRBV11-2 with TRBJ1-2; no clear D gene. CDR3 length: 14 amino acids. Trimming took off 5 bases at V and 3 bases at J, with 13 bases between the two ends. CDR1 is SGHAT and CDR2 is FQNNGV in the germline V gene. The CDR3 loop reads CASSRTIMDYGYTF. For the CDR3, the DNA is TGTGCCAGCAGCCGGACTATAATGGACTATGGCTACACCTTC.